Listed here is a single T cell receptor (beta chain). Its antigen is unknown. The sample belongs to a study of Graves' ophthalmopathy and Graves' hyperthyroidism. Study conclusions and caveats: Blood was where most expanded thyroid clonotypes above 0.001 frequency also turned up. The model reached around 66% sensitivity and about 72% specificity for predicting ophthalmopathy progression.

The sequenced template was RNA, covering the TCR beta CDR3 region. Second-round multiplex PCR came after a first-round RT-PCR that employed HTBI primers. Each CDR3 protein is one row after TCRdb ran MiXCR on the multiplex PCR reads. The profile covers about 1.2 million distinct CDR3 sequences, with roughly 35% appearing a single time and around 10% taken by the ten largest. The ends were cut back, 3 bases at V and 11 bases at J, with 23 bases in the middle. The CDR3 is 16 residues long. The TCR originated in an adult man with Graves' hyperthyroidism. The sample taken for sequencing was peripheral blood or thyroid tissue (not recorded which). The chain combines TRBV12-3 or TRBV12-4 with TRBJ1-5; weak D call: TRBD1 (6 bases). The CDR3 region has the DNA TGTGCCAGCAGTTTTGGCAGCGGGAGGGTCGGGGACACCCAGCATTTT. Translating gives CASSFGSGRVGDTQHF.